This T cell receptor beta chain was sequenced during a study of cytomegalovirus exposure and HLA in healthy donors. This PCR relied on a set of 60 Vbeta primers and 13 Jbeta primers. TCRdb's table, derived via immunoSEQ multiplex PCR, lists solely in-frame clones and lacks some. The table includes under 150,000 clones, over 65% detected once. J gave up 5 bases and V 0 bases, and 5 bases lay outside the gene matches. This CDR3 region has 16 residues. CDR1 is LGHNA, CDR2 YSLEER, per germline. This TCR came from a man over 45 in good health and CMV-seronegative. Sample: PBMCs. The V and J genes are TRBV4-3 and TRBJ2-5; 11 bases line up with TRBD2. CDR3 in DNA: TGCGCCAGCAGCCAAGAATTAGCGGGAGGGCGGGAGACCCAGTACTTC. The encoded protein is CASSQELAGGRETQYF.